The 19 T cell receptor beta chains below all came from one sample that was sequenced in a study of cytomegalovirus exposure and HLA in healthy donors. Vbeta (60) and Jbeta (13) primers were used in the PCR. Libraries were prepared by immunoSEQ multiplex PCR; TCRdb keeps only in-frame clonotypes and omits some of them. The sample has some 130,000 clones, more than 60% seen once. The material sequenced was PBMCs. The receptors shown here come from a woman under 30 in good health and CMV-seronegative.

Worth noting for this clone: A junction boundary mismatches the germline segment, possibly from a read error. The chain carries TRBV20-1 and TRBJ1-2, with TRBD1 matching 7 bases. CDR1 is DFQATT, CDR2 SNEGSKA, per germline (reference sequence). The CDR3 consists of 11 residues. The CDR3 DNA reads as TGCAGTGCTAGAGCTACAGGGGTCACGTTCTTC. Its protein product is CSARATGVTFF.

CDR3 in amino acids: CSARLYEQFF. CDR3 in DNA: TGCAGTGCTAGATTATATGAGCAGTTCTTC. This sequence joins TRBV20-1 and TRBJ2-1, with D uncertain. The CDR3 runs to 10 residues. From germline, CDR1 is DFQATT and CDR2 SNEGSKA (reference sequence). V was trimmed by 2 bases and J by 8 bases, leaving 4 bases between them.

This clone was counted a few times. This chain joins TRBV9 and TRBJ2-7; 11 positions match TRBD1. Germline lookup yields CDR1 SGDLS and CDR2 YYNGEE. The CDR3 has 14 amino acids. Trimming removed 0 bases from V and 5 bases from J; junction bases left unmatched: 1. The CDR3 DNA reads TGTGCCAGCAGCGTAGGGACAGGGGGCGACGAGCAGTACTTC. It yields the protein CASSVGTGGDEQYF.

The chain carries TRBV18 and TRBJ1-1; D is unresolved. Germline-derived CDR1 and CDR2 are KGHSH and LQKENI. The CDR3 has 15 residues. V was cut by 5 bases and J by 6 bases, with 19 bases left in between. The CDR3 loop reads CASSDPAGEEAEAFF. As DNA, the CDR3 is TGTGCCAGCTCAGACCCAGCTGGGGAGGAGGCTGAAGCTTTCTTT.

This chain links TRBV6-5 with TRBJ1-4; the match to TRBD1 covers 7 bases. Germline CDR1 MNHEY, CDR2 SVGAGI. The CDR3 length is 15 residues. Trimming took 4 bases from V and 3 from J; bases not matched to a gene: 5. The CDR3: CASSLGGAANEKLFF. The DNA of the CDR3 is TGTGCCAGCAGTTTAGGGGGCGCAGCTAATGAAAAACTGTTTTTT.

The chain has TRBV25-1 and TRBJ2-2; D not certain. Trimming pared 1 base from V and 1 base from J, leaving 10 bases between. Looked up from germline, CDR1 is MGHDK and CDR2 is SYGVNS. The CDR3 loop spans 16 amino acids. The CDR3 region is CASSESAYRNTGELFF. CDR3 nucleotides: TGTGCCAGCAGTGAATCGGCGTACAGGAACACCGGGGAGCTGTTTTTT.

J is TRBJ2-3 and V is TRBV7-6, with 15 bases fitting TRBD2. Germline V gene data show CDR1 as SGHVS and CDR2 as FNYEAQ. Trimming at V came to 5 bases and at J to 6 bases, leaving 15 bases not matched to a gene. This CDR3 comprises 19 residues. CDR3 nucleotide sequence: TGTGCCAGCAGCCTCCGCGGGACTAGCGGGAGGTACCTTAGCGATACGCAGTATTTT. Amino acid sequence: CASSLRGTSGRYLSDTQYF.

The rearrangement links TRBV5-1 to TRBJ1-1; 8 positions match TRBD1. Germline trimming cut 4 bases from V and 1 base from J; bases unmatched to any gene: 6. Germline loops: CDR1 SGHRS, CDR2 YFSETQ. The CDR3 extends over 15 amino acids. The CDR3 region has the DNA TGCGCCAGCAGCCCACAGGGGGGGAAGAACACTGAAGCTTTCTTT. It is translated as CASSPQGGKNTEAFF.

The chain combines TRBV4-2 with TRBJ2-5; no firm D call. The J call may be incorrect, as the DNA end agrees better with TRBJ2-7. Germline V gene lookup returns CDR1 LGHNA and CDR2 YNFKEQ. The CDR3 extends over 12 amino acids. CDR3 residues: CASSPSPNEQYF. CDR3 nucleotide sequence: TGTGCCAGCAGCCCAAGTCCCAACGAGCAGTACTTC.

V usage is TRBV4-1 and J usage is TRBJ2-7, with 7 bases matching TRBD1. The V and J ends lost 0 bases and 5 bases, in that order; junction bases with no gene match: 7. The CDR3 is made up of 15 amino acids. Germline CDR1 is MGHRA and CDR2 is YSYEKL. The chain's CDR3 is CASSQESRQGDEQYF. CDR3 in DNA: TGCGCCAGCAGCCAAGAGTCCCGACAGGGCGACGAGCAGTACTTC.

CDR3 sequence reads: CASSLSSIQGNEKLFF. The CDR3 nucleotides read TGCGCCAGCAGCTTGAGTAGTATACAGGGGAATGAAAAACTGTTTTTT. This chain uses TRBV5-1 with TRBJ1-4, with 7 bases aligning to TRBD1. The CDR3 runs to 16 residues. The germline gives CDR1 SGHRS, CDR2 YFSETQ. J lost 5 bases, V lost 1 base, and 8 bases had no gene match.

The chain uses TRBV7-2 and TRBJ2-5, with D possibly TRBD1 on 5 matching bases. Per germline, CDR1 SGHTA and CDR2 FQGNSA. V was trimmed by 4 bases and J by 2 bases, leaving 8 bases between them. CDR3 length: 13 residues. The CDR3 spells CASSYQGQETQYF. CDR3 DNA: TGTGCCAGCAGCTACCAGGGACAAGAGACCCAGTACTTC.

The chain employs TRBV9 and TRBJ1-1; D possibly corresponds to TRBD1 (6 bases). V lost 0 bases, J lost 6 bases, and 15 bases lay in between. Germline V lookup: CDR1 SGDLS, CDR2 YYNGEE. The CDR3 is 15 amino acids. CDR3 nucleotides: TGTGCCAGCAGCGTAGGGGCAGGGGTAGGAGCTGAAGCTTTCTTT. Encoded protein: CASSVGAGVGAEAFF.

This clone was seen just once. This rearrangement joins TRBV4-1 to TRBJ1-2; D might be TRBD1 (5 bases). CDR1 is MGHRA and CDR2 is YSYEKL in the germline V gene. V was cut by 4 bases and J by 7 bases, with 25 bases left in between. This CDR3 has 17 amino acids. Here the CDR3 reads CASSPPGRQGGVAGYTF. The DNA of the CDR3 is TGCGCCAGCAGCCCACCGGGCCGCCAGGGAGGGGTGGCTGGCTACACCTTC.

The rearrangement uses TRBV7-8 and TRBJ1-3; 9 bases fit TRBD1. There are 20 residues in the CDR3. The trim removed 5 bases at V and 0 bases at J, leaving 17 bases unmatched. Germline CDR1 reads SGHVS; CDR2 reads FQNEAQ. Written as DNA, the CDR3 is TGTGCCAGCAGCCCCTTCAAGGGACAGGGCCTCCTCGTCTCTGGAAACACCATATATTTT. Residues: CASSPFKGQGLLVSGNTIYF.

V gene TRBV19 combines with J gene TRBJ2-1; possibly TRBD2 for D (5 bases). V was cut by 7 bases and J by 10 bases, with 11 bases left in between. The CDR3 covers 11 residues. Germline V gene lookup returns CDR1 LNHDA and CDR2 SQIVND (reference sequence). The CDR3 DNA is TGTGCCAGTATCGGGATCAACGAGCAGTTCTTC. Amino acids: CASIGINEQFF.

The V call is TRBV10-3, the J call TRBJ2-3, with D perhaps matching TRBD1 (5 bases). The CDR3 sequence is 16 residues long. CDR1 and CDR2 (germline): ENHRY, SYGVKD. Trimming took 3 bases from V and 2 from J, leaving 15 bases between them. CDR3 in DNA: TGTGCCATCAGTGATAGGGTGGACAAACACACAGATACGCAGTATTTT. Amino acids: CAISDRVDKHTDTQYF.

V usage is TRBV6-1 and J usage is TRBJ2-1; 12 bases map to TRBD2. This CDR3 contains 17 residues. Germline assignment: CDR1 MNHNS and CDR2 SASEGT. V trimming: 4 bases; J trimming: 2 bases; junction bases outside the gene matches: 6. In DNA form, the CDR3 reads TGTGCCAGCAGTGGGCTCGGACTAGCGGGAACCTACAATGAGCAGTTCTTC. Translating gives CASSGLGLAGTYNEQFF.

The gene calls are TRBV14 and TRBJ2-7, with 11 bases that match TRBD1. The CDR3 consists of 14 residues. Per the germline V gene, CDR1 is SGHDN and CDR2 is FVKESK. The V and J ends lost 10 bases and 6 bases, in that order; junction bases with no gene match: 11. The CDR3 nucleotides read TGTGCCACCCGACTGGACAGGGGGCTCTCCGAGCAGTACTTC. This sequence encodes CATRLDRGLSEQYF.